Described below is a single T cell receptor beta chain sequence and its context. Its antigen is undetermined. Profiling relied on immunoSEQ multiplex PCR, and the TCRdb table lists in-frame clones only, not all of them. The sample lists approximately 80,000 clones, roughly 90% occurring once. Relapse after autologous stem cell transplantation occurred in every patient, and brentuximab vedotin exposure varied. Best responses included complete response and partial response; otherwise, the best response was progressive disease. These data belong to a study of PD-1 blockade in classical Hodgkin lymphoma. Findings of the study overall: Baseline TCR diversity was reportedly lower in newly diagnosed patients than healthy donors. CD4+ but not CD8+ TCR diversity rose significantly by C4D1.

CDR1 is SGHDT, CDR2 YYEEEE, per germline. V was pared by 1 base and J by 4 bases, with 5 bases of the junction left unmatched. The CDR3 has 15 amino acids. The chain is built from TRBV5-6 and TRBJ2-3, with TRBD2 identical over 8 bases. The TCR comes from a human donor with classical Hodgkin lymphoma. The sequencing used peripheral blood mononuclear cells (PBMCs), collected at baseline. The CDR3, as DNA: TGTGCCAGCAGCTTGCGGGAGGGTGCCCCAGATACGCAGTATTTT. Amino acids: CASSLREGAPDTQYF.